Below are 19 T cell receptor beta chains sequenced from a single sample in a study of beta chain features in type 1 diabetes. Their antigens are not known. The whole isolated RNA underwent reverse transcription, so sequencing captured expressed TCRB transcripts. Libraries were prepared by immunoSEQ multiplex PCR; TCRdb keeps only in-frame clonotypes and omits some of them. The sample shows more than 250,000 clones, 13% to 15% of them seen only once. Study-level points and caveats: Shorter TCRB CDR3s, moderately but significantly so, marked every one of the four CD4+ subsets in Type 1 diabetes patients.

Sequencing was done on a sample of naive CD4+ T cells from blood. Source of these receptors: a man in his thirties or forties with type 1 diabetes.

This clone was seen only a few times. This sequence joins TRBV5-1 and TRBJ2-5, with a possible D match to TRBD2 (6 bases). The CDR3 is 15 residues long. Per germline, CDR1 SGHRS and CDR2 YFSETQ. Trimming stripped 4 bases from V and 2 bases from J, with 15 bases between. CDR3 sequence: CASSITGTRQETQYF. In DNA, the CDR3 is TGCGCCAGCAGCATAACCGGGACTCGGCAAGAGACCCAGTACTTC.

This clone was seen more than once but under ten times. The chain combines TRBV6-6 with TRBJ2-5; 8 positions match TRBD2. Germline V gene lookup returns CDR1 MNHNY and CDR2 SVGAGI (reference sequence). The CDR3 spans 14 residues. Unmatched junction bases numbered 8, after V lost 10 bases and J lost 1 base. The chain's CDR3 is CATRTSRPQETQYF. The CDR3 bases are TGTGCCACCAGGACTAGCCGACCCCAAGAGACCCAGTACTTC.

V is TRBV6-5 and J is TRBJ2-7; TRBD1 matches at 7 bases. Per germline, CDR1 MNHEY and CDR2 SVGAGI. This CDR3 region has 14 residues. J lost 0 bases, V lost 5 bases, and 4 bases had no gene match. Written as DNA, the CDR3 is TGTGCCAGCAGTCTGACAGGGTTCTCCTACGAGCAGTACTTC. Protein: CASSLTGFSYEQYF.

This chain links TRBV7-6 with TRBJ2-5; 10 bases are shared with TRBD1. The germline CDR1 and CDR2 sequences are SGHVS and FNYEAQ. The CDR3 runs to 16 residues. The J segment lost 4 bases and the V segment lost 6 bases, leaving 11 bases of the junction unmatched. The CDR3 region is CASRENGQGVSETQYF. Written as DNA, the CDR3 is TGTGCCAGCAGAGAGAACGGACAGGGGGTATCAGAGACCCAGTACTTC.

The V call is TRBV5-1, the J call TRBJ2-7; TRBD2 matches 8 bases. This CDR3 has 17 residues. J gave up 3 bases and V 4 bases, and 15 bases lay outside the gene matches. Germline lookup yields CDR1 SGHRS and CDR2 YFSETQ. CDR3 nucleotide sequence: TGCGCCAGCAGCCTAGGGGTAGCGGGACGAACTGTCTACGAGCAGTACTTC. Translated: CASSLGVAGRTVYEQYF.

The V gene is TRBV5-1, the J gene TRBJ1-5; 7 bases are a match to TRBD1. V lost 7 bases to trimming and J lost 2 bases; unmatched junction nucleotides: 6. Germline-derived CDR1 and CDR2 are SGHRS and YFSETQ. The CDR3 totals 14 residues. The CDR3 sequence: CASAVGQGNQPQHF. DNA for the CDR3: TGCGCCAGCGCGGTCGGACAGGGCAATCAGCCCCAGCATTTT.

A few counts support this clone. CDR3 sequence: CASSPRGTGGGETQYF. CDR3 coding DNA: TGTGCCAGCTCACCACGTGGAACCGGAGGAGGGGAGACCCAGTACTTC. The rearrangement links TRBV18 to TRBJ2-5; a possible D gene is TRBD2 (6 bases). V was shortened by 1 base and J by 5 bases, with 17 bases between the two germline ends. The CDR3 totals 16 residues. Germline values: CDR1 KGHSH, CDR2 LQKENI. Full variable domain (missing parts from reference TRBV18 and TRBJ2-5): NAGVMQNPRHLVRRRGQEARLRCSPMKGHSHVYWYRQLPEEGLKFMVYLQKENIIDESGMPKERFSAEFPKEGPSILRIQQVVRGDSAAYFCASSPRGTGGGETQYFGPGTRLLVL.

This clone turned up a few times. This chain connects TRBV6-5 to TRBJ2-4, with D tentatively TRBD1 (6 bases). This CDR3 contains 14 residues. Trimming stripped 6 bases from V and 2 bases from J, with 11 bases between. The germline gives CDR1 MNHEY, CDR2 SVGAGI. This CDR3 reads CASRPGTSKNIQYF. The DNA of the CDR3 is TGTGCCAGCAGGCCAGGGACATCCAAAAACATTCAGTACTTC.

The chain carries TRBV19 and TRBJ2-1, with 7 bases matching TRBD1. Losses at the gene ends were 3 bases for V and 9 bases for J; bases not matched to a gene: 11. Germline V lookup: CDR1 LNHDA, CDR2 SQIVND (reference sequence). The CDR3 consists of 15 residues. Here the CDR3 DNA reads TGTGCCAGTAGTATGTCCGGGACAGTTTTCTCTGAGCAGTTCTTC. Translation gives CASSMSGTVFSEQFF.

The chain employs TRBV18 and TRBJ1-5, with a weak D call TRBD1 (5 bases). CDR1 KGHSH and CDR2 LQKENI come from the germline V gene. V gave up 0 bases and J gave up 7 bases, with 13 bases separating them. This CDR3 is built from 15 residues. The CDR3 reads CASSPPSRVQQPQHF. In nucleotides, the CDR3 is TGTGCCAGCTCACCACCGAGCAGGGTTCAGCAGCCCCAGCATTTT. Supplemented by reference TRBV18 and TRBJ1-5, the full variable domain reads NAGVMQNPRHLVRRRGQEARLRCSPMKGHSHVYWYRQLPEEGLKFMVYLQKENIIDESGMPKERFSAEFPKEGPSILRIQQVVRGDSAAYFCASSPPSRVQQPQHFGDGTRLSIL.

This clone was observed a handful of times. V and J are TRBV7-3 and TRBJ2-7; D is uncertain. V was shortened by 0 bases and J by 3 bases, with 6 bases between the two germline ends. CDR3 length equals 13 residues. Germline V gene sequence: CDR1 SGHTA, CDR2 FQGTGA. The CDR3 spells CASSLTPGYEQYF. CDR3 DNA sequence: TGTGCCAGCAGCTTAACGCCGGGCTACGAGCAGTACTTC.

This rearrangement joins TRBV19 to TRBJ2-2, with 9 bases identical to TRBD2. Germline V gene sequence: CDR1 LNHDA, CDR2 SQIVND (reference sequence). V was clipped by 4 bases and J by 5 bases; unmatched bases: 8. CDR3 length equals 16 residues. CDR3 protein: CASSTLAGKETGELFF. The CDR3 region has the DNA TGTGCCAGTAGTACTCTAGCGGGAAAGGAGACCGGGGAGCTGTTTTTT.

The CDR3 spells CASSFSSGRKGYEQYF. For the CDR3, the DNA is TGCGCCAGCAGCTTTTCTAGCGGGAGGAAGGGGTACGAGCAGTACTTC. This chain links TRBV5-1 with TRBJ2-7, with 11 bases that match TRBD2. Per the germline V gene, CDR1 is SGHRS and CDR2 is YFSETQ. The CDR3 length is 16 residues. Losses at the gene ends were 2 bases for V and 4 bases for J; bases not matched to a gene: 8.

J is TRBJ2-3 and V is TRBV5-1; TRBD1 is a possible D gene (7 bases). V was shortened by 2 bases and J by 2 bases, with 12 bases between the two germline ends. Germline CDR1 is SGHRS and CDR2 is YFSETQ. This CDR3 region has 15 residues. The CDR3 sequence: CASSFTGDFTDTQYF. The CDR3 DNA sequence: TGCGCCAGCAGCTTCACAGGGGACTTCACAGATACGCAGTATTTT.

The chain combines TRBV4-3 with TRBJ2-7; TRBD1 matches at 7 bases. There are 15 residues in the CDR3. The V segment lost 4 bases and the J segment 2 bases; nucleotides outside the gene matches: 8. From germline, CDR1 is LGHNA and CDR2 YSLEER. CDR3 sequence reads: CASSPQPTGTYEQYF. The CDR3 DNA reads as TGCGCCAGCAGCCCCCAACCGACAGGGACCTACGAGCAGTACTTC.

This clone was picked up a small number of times. This chain links TRBV29-1 with TRBJ1-2; D is ambiguous. Germline CDR1 reads SQVTM; CDR2 reads ANQGSEA. This CDR3 contains 14 residues. V gave up 7 bases and J gave up 8 bases, with 23 bases separating them. CDR3 loop: CSALRLQGWEGYTF. The CDR3 nucleotides read TGCAGCGCTCTCCGACTACAAGGATGGGAAGGCTACACCTTC.

The chain is built from TRBV28 and TRBJ2-5; D possibly corresponds to TRBD2 (5 bases). CDR1 is MDHEN, CDR2 SYDVKM, per germline. This CDR3 has 12 residues. Trimming pared 11 bases from V and 5 bases from J, leaving 15 bases between. The CDR3 spells CAGARVGETQYF. DNA of the CDR3: TGTGCCGGCGCGAGGGTAGGGGAGACCCAGTACTTC.

This clone showed up just a few times. At the DNA level, this CDR3 is encoded by other sequences in the same sample as well. The V and J genes are TRBV30 and TRBJ1-1; 7 bases are shared with TRBD1. CDR3 length: 13 amino acids. Per germline, CDR1 GTSNPN and CDR2 SVGIG (reference sequence). With 0 bases clipped from V and 3 bases from J, the junction kept 1 base outside the gene matches. Here the CDR3 DNA reads TGTGCCTGGAGTGTTCAGGGGGACACTGAAGCTTTCTTT. Translation: CAWSVQGDTEAFF.

This clone has more than one count but fewer than ten. The chain is built from TRBV28 and TRBJ2-4; perhaps TRBD2 as D (5 bases). This CDR3 has 15 amino acids. The germline V and J ends were trimmed by 3 bases and 0 bases, with 9 bases remaining between them. CDR1 is MDHEN and CDR2 is SYDVKM in the germline V gene. CDR3 loop: CASSFGELAKNIQYF. The DNA of the CDR3 is TGTGCCAGCAGTTTTGGGGAGCTAGCCAAAAACATTCAGTACTTC.